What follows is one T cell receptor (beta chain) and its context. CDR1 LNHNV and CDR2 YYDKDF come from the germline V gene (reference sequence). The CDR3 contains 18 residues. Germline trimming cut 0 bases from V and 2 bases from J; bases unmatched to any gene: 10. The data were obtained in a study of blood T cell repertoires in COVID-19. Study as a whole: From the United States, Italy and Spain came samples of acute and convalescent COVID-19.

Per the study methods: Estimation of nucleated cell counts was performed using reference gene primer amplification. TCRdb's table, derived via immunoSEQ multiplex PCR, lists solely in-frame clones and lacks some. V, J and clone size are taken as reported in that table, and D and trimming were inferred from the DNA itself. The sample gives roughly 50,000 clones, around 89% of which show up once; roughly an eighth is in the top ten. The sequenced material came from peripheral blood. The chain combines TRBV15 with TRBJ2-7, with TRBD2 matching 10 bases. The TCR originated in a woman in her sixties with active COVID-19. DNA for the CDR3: TGTGCCACCAGCAGAGAGATCCTAGCGGGGGCCCGTACCTACGAGCAGTACTTC. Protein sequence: CATSREILAGARTYEQYF. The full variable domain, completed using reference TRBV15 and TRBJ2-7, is DAMVIQNPRYQVTQFGKPVTLSCSQTLNHNVMYWYQQKSSQAPKLLFHYYDKDFNNEADTPDNFQSRRPNTSFCFLDIRSPGLGDTAMYLCATSREILAGARTYEQYFGPGTRLTVT.